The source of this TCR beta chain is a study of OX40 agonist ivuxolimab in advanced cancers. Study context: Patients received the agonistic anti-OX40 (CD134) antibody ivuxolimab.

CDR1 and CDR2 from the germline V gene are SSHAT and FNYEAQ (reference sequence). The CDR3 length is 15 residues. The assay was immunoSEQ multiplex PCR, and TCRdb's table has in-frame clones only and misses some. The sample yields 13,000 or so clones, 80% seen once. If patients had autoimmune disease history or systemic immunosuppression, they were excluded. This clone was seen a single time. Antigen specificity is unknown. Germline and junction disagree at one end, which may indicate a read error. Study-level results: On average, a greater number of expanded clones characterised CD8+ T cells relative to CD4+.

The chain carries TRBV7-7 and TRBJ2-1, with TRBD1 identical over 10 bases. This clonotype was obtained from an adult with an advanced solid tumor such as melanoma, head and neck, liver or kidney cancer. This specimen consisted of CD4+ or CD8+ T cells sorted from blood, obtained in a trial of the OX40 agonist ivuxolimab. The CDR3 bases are TGTGCTAGCAGCTTAGCCCCGGGACAGGGGAATGAGCAGTTCTTC. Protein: CASSLAPGQGNEQFF.